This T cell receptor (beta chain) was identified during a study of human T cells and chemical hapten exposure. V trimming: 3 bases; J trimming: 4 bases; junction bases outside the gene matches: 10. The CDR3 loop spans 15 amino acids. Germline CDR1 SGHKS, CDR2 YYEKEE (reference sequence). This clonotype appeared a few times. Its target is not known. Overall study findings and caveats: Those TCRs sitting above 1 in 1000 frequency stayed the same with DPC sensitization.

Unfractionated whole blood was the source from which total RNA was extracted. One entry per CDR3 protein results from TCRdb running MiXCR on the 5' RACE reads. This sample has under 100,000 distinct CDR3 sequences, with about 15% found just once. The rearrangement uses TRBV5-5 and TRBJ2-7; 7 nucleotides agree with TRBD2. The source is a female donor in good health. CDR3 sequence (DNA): TGTGCCAGCAGCTCCGAGGCGGGGGACGGATACGAGCAGTACTTC. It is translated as CASSSEAGDGYEQYF.